The TCR beta chain described here comes from a study of human T cells and chemical hapten exposure. The wider study: DPC (0.01%) was patch tested on the upper back and read at 6 days. It was small differences in pooled library volume that mainly caused per-sample TCR yields to vary. The study, taken as a whole, reports: Expanded TCRs showed more large CDR3 clusters than pre-sensitization or healthy control sets.

Germline V gives CDR1 SGHNT, CDR2 YENEEA. The CDR3 totals 16 residues. V trimming: 5 bases; J trimming: 0 bases; junction bases outside the gene matches: 8. From the RACE reads, TCRdb called clonotypes with MiXCR, one entry per CDR3 protein. The table includes about 71,000 distinct CDR3 sequences, over 7.5% detected once. Note on this clonotype: Its antigen is undetermined.

This sample's time point: patch test 1, 2 weeks after DPC sensitization. The sample's treatment: therapeutic diphenylcyclopropenone sensitization with weekly scalp DPC. The chain links TRBV11-3 to TRBJ2-3, with 7 positions matching TRBD1. Specimen: whole blood, collected in connection with sensitization to the hapten diphenylcyclopropenone (DPC). This sequence originates from a woman between 40 and 55 years old with alopecia areata. Some clones in this sample may be carry-over from other donors' samples. The CDR3 reads CASSPGTDYSTDTQYF. DNA for the CDR3: TGTGCCAGCAGCCCAGGGACAGACTATAGCACAGATACGCAGTATTTT.